The sequence of this TCR beta chain was determined in a study of blood T cell repertoires in COVID-19. Method: immunoSEQ multiplex PCR; TCRdb's copy keeps in-frame clones and lacks some. Of about 140,000 clones in the sample, 87% were seen once. Per germline, CDR1 SGHRS and CDR2 YFSETQ. V was pared by 0 bases and J by 6 bases, with 6 bases of the junction left unmatched. This CDR3 region has 16 residues. The sample taken for sequencing was peripheral blood. The chain has TRBV5-1 and TRBJ2-1; the match to TRBD2 covers 10 bases. This sequence was found in a man aged 50 or older with active COVID-19. CDR3 in DNA: TGCGCCAGCAGCTTGGCTGGTAGCGGGGGGAGCAATGAGCAGTTCTTC. As protein: CASSLAGSGGSNEQFF. Full variable domain (outside the CDR3, taken from reference TRBV5-1 and TRBJ2-1): KAGVTQTPRYLIKTRGQQVTLSCSPISGHRSVSWYQQTPGQGLQFLFEYFSETQRNKGNFPGRFSGRQFSNSRSEMNVSTLELGDSALYLCASSLAGSGGSNEQFFGPGTRLTVL.